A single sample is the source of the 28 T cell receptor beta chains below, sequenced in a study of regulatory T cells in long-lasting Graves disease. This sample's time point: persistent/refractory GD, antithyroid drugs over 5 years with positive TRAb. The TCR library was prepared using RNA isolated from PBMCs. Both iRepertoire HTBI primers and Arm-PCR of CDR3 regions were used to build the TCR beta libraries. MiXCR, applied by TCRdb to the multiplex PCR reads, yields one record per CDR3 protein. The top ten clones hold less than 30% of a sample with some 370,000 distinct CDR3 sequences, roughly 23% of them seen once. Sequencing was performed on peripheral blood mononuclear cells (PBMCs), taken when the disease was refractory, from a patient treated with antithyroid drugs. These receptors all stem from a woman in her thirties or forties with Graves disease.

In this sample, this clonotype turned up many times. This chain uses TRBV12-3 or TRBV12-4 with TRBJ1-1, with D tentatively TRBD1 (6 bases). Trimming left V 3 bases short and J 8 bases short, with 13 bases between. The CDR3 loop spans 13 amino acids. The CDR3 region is CASSFRGAKEAFF. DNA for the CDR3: TGTGCCAGCAGTTTTCGGGGGGCAAAGGAAGCTTTCTTT.

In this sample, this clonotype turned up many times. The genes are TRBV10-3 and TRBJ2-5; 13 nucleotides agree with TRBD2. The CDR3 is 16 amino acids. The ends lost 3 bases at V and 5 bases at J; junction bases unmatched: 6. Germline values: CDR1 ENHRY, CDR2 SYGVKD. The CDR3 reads CAISETSGRAFETQYF. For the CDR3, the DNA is TGTGCCATCAGTGAAACTAGCGGGAGGGCCTTTGAGACCCAGTACTTC.

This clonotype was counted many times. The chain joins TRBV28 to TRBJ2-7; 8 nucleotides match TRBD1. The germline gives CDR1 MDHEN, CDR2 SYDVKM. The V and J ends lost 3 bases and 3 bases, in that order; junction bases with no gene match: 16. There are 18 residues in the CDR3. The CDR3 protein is CASSFSISAGQGDYEQYF. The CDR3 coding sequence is TGTGCCAGCAGTTTCTCGATATCTGCCGGACAGGGAGACTACGAGCAGTACTTC.

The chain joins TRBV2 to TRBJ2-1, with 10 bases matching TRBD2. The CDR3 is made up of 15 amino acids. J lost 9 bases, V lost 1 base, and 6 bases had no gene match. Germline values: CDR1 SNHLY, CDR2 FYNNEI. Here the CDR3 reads CASSEGLAGVVEQFF. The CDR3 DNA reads TGTGCCAGCAGTGAAGGCCTAGCGGGAGTAGTTGAGCAGTTCTTC.

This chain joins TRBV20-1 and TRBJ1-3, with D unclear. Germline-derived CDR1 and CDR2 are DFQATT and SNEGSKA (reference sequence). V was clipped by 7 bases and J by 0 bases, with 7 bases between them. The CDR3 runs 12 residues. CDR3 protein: CSVLLSGNTIYF. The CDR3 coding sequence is TGCAGTGTCCTACTCTCTGGAAACACCATATATTTT.

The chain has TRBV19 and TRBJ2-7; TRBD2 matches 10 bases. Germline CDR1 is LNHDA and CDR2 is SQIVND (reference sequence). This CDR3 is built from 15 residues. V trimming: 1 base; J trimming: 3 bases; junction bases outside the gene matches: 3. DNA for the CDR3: TGTGCCAGTAGTATAGGGACTAGCGGCCTCTACGAGCAGTACTTC. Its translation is CASSIGTSGLYEQYF.

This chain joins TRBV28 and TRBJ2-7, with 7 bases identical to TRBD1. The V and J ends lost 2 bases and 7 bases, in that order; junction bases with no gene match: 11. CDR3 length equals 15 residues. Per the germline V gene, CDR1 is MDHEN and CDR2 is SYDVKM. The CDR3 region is CASSLISHRGDEQYF. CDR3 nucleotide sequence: TGTGCCAGCAGTTTAATTTCGCACAGGGGAGATGAGCAGTACTTC.

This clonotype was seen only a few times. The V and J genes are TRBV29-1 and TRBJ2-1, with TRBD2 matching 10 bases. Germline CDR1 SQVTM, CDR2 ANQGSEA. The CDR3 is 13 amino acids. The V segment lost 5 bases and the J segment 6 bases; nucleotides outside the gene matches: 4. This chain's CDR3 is CSVLGLASNEQFF. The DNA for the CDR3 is TGCAGCGTTCTGGGACTAGCGAGCAATGAGCAGTTCTTC.

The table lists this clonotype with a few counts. CDR3: CASGGLAGVHEQYF. The CDR3 DNA follows: TGTGCCAGCGGGGGACTAGCGGGAGTTCACGAGCAGTACTTC. The chain carries TRBV28 and TRBJ2-7, with 14 bases identical to TRBD2. Trimming took 8 bases from V and 5 from J; bases not matched to a gene: 5. In germline, CDR1 is MDHEN, CDR2 SYDVKM. The CDR3 totals 14 residues.

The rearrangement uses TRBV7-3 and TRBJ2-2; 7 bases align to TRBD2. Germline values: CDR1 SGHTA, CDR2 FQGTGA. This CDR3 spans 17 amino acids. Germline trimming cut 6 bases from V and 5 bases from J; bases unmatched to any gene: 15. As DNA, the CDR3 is TGTGCCAGCAGTCTAAGGGTGGCTAGCGGAAAAACCGGGGAGCTGTTTTTT. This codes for CASSLRVASGKTGELFF.

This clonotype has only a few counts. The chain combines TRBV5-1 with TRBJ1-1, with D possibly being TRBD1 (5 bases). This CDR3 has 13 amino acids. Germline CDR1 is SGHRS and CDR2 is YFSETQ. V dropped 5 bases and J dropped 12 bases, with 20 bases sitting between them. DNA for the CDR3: TGCGCCAGCAGAACTACCTCTCCCAACAGGCCTTTCTTT. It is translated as CASRTTSPNRPFF.

The CDR3 loop reads CASSPGQGWSYEQYF. The CDR3 coding sequence is TGTGCCAGCTCACCGGGACAGGGTTGGTCCTACGAGCAGTACTTC. The chain couples TRBV12-3 or TRBV12-4 to TRBJ2-7, with TRBD1 matching over 9 bases. This CDR3 has 15 amino acids. J gave up 1 base and V 8 bases, and 9 bases lay outside the gene matches.

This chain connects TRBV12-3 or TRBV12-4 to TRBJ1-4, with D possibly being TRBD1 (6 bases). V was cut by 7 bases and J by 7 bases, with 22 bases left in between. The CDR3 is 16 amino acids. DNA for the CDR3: TGTGCCAGCACTTCAATTGGTGCAGGGGCTCCTGAAAAACTGTTTTTT. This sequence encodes CASTSIGAGAPEKLFF.

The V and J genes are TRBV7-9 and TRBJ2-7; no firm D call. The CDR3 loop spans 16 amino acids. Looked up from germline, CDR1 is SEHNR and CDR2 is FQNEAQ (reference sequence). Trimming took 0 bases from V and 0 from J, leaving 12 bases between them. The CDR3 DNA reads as TGTGCCAGCAGCTTAGCGACAACTTTTAACTCCTACGAGCAGTACTTC. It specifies CASSLATTFNSYEQYF.

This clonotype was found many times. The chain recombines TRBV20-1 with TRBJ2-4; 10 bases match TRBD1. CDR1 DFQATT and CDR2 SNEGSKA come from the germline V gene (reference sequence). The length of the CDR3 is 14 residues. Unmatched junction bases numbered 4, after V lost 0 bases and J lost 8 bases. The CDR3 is CSAREGTGEDIQYF. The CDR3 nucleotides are TGCAGTGCTAGAGAAGGGACAGGGGAAGACATTCAGTACTTC.

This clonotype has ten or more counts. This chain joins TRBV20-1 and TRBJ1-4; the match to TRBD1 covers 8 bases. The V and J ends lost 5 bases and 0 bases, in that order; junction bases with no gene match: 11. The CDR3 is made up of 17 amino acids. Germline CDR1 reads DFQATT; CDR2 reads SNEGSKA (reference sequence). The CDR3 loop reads CSALTDRETSTNEKLFF. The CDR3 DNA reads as TGCAGTGCTTTAACGGACAGGGAGACGTCAACTAATGAAAAACTGTTTTTT.

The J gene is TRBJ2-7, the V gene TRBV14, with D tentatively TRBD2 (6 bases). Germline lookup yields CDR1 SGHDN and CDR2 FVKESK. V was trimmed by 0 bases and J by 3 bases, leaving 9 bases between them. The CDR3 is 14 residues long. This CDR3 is CASSQDGGIYEQYF. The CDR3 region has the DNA TGTGCCAGCAGCCAAGACGGAGGGATCTACGAGCAGTACTTC.

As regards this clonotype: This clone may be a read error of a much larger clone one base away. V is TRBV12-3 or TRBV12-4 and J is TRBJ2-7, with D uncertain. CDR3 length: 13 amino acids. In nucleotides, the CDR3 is TGTGCCAGCGGTTTCGGAGCCTTCTACGAGCAGTACTTC. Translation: CASGFGAFYEQYF.

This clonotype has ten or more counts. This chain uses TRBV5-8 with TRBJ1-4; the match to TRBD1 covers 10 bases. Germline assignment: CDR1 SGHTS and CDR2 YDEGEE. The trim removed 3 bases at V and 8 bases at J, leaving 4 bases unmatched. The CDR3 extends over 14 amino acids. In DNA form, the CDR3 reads TGTGCCAGCAGCTATGGACAGGGGGACGAAAAACTGTTTTTT. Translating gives CASSYGQGDEKLFF. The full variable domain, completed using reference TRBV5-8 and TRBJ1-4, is EAGVTQSPTHLIKTRGQQATLRCSPISGHTSVYWYQQALGLGLQFLLWYDEGEERNRGNFPPRFSGRQFPNYSSELNVNALELEDSALYLCASSYGQGDEKLFFGSGTQLSVL.

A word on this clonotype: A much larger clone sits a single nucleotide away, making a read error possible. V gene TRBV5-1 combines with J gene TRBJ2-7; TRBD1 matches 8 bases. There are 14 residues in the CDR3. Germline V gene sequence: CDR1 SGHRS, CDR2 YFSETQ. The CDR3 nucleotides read TGCGCCAACAGCTCGATCGACAGGGGTCTCGAGCAGTACTTC. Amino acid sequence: CANSSIDRGLEQYF.

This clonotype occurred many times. The CDR3, as DNA: TGTGCCAGCAGCCTAGCCCAGGGTGGCGCTGAAGCTTTCTTT. It is translated as CASSLAQGGAEAFF. This chain uses TRBV9 with TRBJ1-1, with D possibly being TRBD1 (5 bases). CDR3 length: 14 residues. V was clipped by 4 bases and J by 6 bases, with 16 bases between them. Germline V gene lookup returns CDR1 SGDLS and CDR2 YYNGEE.

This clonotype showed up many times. The CDR3 protein is CASSENQADIQYF. The CDR3 region has the DNA TGTGCCAGCAGTGAAAATCAGGCGGACATTCAGTACTTC. This sequence joins TRBV2 and TRBJ2-4; no clear D. The CDR3 loop spans 13 amino acids. CDR1 is SNHLY and CDR2 is FYNNEI in the germline V gene. With 2 bases removed from V and 8 bases from J, the gap between germline ends came to 10 bases.

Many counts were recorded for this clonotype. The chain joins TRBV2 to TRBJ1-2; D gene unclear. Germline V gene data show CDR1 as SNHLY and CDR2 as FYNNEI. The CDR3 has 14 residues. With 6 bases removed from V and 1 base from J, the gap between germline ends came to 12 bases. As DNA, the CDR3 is TGTGCCAGCAGGTCATATAAGGTTAACTATGGCTACACCTTC. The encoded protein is CASRSYKVNYGYTF.

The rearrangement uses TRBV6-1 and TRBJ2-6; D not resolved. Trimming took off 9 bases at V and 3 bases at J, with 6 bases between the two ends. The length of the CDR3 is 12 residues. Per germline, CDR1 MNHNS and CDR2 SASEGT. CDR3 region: CASGLGANVLTF. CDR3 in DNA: TGTGCCAGTGGCCTTGGGGCCAACGTCCTGACTTTC.

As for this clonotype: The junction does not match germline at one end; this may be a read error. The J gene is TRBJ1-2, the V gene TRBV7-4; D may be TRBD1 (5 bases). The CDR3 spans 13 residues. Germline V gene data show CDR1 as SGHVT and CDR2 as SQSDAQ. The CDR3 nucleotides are TGTGCCAGCAGCTTCGGGACCAACTATGGCTACGCCTTC. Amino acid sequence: CASSFGTNYGYAF.

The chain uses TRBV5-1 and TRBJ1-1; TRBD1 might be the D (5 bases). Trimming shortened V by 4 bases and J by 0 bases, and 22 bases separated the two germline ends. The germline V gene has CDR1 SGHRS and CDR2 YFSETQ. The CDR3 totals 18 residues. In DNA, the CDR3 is TGCGCCAGCAGCCTTCTAGCCGGGAGGGGAAAAGTGAACACTGAAGCTTTCTTT. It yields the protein CASSLLAGRGKVNTEAFF.

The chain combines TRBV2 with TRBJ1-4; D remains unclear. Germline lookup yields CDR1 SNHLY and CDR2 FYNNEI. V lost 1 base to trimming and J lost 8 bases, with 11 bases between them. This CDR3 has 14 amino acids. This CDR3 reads CASSEGVLGEKLFF. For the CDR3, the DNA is TGTGCCAGCAGTGAAGGAGTCCTTGGAGAAAAACTGTTTTTT.

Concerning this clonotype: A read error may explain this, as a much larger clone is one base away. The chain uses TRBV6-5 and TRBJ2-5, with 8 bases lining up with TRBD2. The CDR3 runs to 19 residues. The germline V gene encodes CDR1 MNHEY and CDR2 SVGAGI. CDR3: CAGSYYLPMAGGSRETQYF. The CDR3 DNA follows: TGTGCCGGCAGTTACTACCTACCCATGGCGGGAGGCTCCCGGGAGACCCAGTACTTC.